This T cell receptor beta chain emerged from a study of vaccination and CD4 T cells after COVID-19. Study context: Two doses of either BNT162b2 or mRNA-1273 vaccine went to participants.

Cultured CD4+ T-cell DNA underwent Oncomine TCR Beta short-read sequencing. TCRdb re-called the PCR reads through MiXCR, storing one row per CDR3 protein. The sample lists fewer than 3,000 distinct CDR3 sequences; over 15% were seen once. Treatment: approximately 9-day PBMC culture with coronavirus spike peptide pools or control peptides (ViraFEST assay). The unexposed donor's CD4+ T cells were collected before the COVID-19 pandemic (2011-2018). The CDR3 is 16 residues long. The V end lost 6 bases, the J end lost 3 bases, and 20 bases lay between the germline ends. The V gene's germline CDR1 is MDHEN and CDR2 SYDVKM. A note on this clonotype: Its antigen is not known.

Sequencing was done on a sample of CD4+ T cells from blood, cultured in vitro. The sequence came from a human donor in good health. The genes are TRBV28 and TRBJ2-5, with a possible D match to TRBD2 (5 bases). This CDR3 reads CASSRTSSGREETQYF. The CDR3 DNA reads as TGTGCCAGCAGCCGCACCTCCTCGGGGAGAGAAGAGACCCAGTACTTC. Drawing the rest from reference TRBV28 and TRBJ2-5, the complete variable domain is DVKVTQSSRYLVKRTGEKVFLECVQDMDHENMFWYRQDPGLGLRLIYFSYDVKMKEKGDIPEGYSVSREKKERFSLILESASTNQTSMYLCASSRTSSGREETQYFGPGTRLLVL.